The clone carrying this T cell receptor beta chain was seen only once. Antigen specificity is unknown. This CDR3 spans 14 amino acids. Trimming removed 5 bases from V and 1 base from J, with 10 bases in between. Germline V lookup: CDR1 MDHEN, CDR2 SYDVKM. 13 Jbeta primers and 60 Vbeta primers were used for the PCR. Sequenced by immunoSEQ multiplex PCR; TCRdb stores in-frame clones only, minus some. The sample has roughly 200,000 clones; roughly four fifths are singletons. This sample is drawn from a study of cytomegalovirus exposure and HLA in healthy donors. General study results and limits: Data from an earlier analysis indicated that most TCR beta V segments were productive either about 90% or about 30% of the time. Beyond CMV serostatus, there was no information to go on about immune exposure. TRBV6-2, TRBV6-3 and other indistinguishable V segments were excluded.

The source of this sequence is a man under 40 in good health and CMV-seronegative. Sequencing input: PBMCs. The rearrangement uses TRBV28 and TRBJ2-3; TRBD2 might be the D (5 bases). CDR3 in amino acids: CASSSPRGTDTQYF. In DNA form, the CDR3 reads TGTGCCAGCAGTAGTCCGCGGGGCACAGATACGCAGTATTTT.